The rows below give T cell receptor beta chains drawn from one sample of a study of tumor and adjacent non-tumor tissue in lung cancer. TCRdb processed the multiplex PCR reads anew with MiXCR; each CDR3 protein has one entry. The table includes 130,000 or so distinct CDR3 sequences, 66% detected once. Sequencing was performed on lung tumor tissue. Receptors originate from a man aged 25-40 years with non-small cell lung cancer. CDR3s include the opening cysteine and the closing phenylalanine or tryptophan. D genes are given only for firm matches. Clone size appears in some rows only: once, few, many, or a class for an expanded clone.

>TRBJ2-7|NA|NA|TRBV6-2/TRBV6-3
TGTGCCAGCAAATTCCGGGACGGAGCCTACGTGCAGTACTTC
CASKFRDGAYVQYF
>TRBJ2-1|many|TRBD2|TRBV29-1
TGCAGCGTTGACGGGGGAGGGCGCTACAATGAGCAGTTCTTC
CSVDGGGRYNEQFF
>TRBJ1-1|NA|NA|TRBV4-1
TGCGCCAGCAGCAAAGACCTGGGGGTGAACAATGAAGCTTTCTTT
CASSKDLGVNNEAFF
>TRBJ1-5|NA|TRBD1|TRBV6-1
TGTGCCAGCAGATTCAGACAGGGGGTAAGAAGCAATCAGCCCCAGCATTTT
CASRFRQGVRSNQPQHF
>TRBJ1-5|many|NA|TRBV20-1
TGCAGTGCTAGAGAGGGGGCAGGGAATCAGCCCCAGCATTTT
CSAREGAGNQPQHF
>TRBJ2-7|few|TRBD1|TRBV20-1
TGCAGTGCTAGAGATCGACAGGGTGGCTTCGAGCAGTACTTC
CSARDRQGGFEQYF
>TRBJ2-1|NA|NA|TRBV28
TGTGCCCGCAGTTCCCCCATAGCGGAGAAGAGCTCCAATAATGAGCAGTTCTTC
CARSSPIAEKSSNNEQFF
>TRBJ2-1|many|NA|TRBV6-5
TGTGCCAGCAGTGCCAGTTTGGATGAGCAGTTCTTC
CASSASLDEQFF
>TRBJ2-7|many|TRBD1|TRBV6-5
TGTGCCAGCAGTAACGGACAGGGTGGCTACGAGCAGTACTTC
CASSNGQGGYEQYF
>TRBJ2-7|NA|NA|TRBV20-1
TGCAGTGCTAATGATCCTGGGGACACGCTTTCCTACGAGCAGTACTTC
CSANDPGDTLSYEQYF
>TRBJ1-3|NA|NA|TRBV20-1
TGCAGTGCTAGCTCAGGGAGAGGGTATAACACCATATATTTT
CSASSGRGYNTIYF
>TRBJ2-1|NA|NA|TRBV9
TGTGCCAGCAGCGTGGCCGGGACACGGGGCGATGAGCAGTTCTTC
CASSVAGTRGDEQFF
>TRBJ1-4|many|NA|TRBV5-8
TGTGCCAGCAGCTTGGGGCGACAGAAAGAAAAACTGTTTTTT
CASSLGRQKEKLFF
>TRBJ2-7|NA|NA|TRBV6-1
TGTGCCAGCAAAGCCTACGAGCAGTATTTC
CASKAYEQYF
>TRBJ1-1|NA|NA|TRBV5-6
TGTGCCAACAGCTGGGCGGGTGAAGCTTTCTTT
CANSWAGEAFF
>TRBJ2-3|NA|TRBD2|TRBV5-4
TGTGCCATCATAGCGGGAGCGCGCATAGATACGCAGTATTTT
CAIIAGARIDTQYF
>TRBJ2-7|few|NA|TRBV19
TGTGCCAGTAGCCTCCGAGACAGGGCCTGGGGGGGCAATTACGAGCAGTACTTC
CASSLRDRAWGGNYEQYF
>TRBJ2-1|NA|NA|TRBV29-1
TGCAGCGTTGACCAGGGATTAGCCTTAGCGAATGAGCAGTTCTTC
CSVDQGLALANEQFF
>TRBJ2-6|many|TRBD1|TRBV29-1
TGCAGCGTTCGTCCGCGGGACAGGATGGTCTCTGGGGCCAACGTCCTGACTTTC
CSVRPRDRMVSGANVLTF
>TRBJ2-7|NA|TRBD2|TRBV5-1
TGCGCCAACAGCTCCCCGGGACTAGATCTCGAGCAATACTTC
CANSSPGLDLEQYF
>TRBJ2-3|few|NA|TRBV11-2
TGTGCCAGCAGCTTAGATCTCGTTACTGTCACGCAGTATTTT
CASSLDLVTVTQYF
>TRBJ2-5|NA|NA|TRBV11-2
TGTACCAGGAGCTTAGCTGTGGGGTCGGCTCAAGAGACCCAGTACTTC
CTRSLAVGSAQETQYF